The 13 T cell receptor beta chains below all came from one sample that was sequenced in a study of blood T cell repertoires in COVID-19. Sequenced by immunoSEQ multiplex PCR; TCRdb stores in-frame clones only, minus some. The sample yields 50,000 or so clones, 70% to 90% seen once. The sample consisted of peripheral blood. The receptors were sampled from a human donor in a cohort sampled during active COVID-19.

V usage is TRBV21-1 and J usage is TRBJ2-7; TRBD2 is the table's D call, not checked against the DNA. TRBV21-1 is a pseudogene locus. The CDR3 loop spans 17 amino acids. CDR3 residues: CASSSQRAPGAVYEQYV. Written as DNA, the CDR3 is TGTGCCAGCAGCAGCCAACGGGCCCCGGGAGCCGTCTACGAGCAGTACGTC.

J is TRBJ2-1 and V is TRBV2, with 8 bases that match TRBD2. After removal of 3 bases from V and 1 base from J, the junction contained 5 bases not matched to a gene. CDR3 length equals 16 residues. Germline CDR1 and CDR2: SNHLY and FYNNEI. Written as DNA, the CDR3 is TGTGCCAGCAGTGAGGAGGGACTAGTTTCCTACAATGAGCAGTTCTTC. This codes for CASSEEGLVSYNEQFF. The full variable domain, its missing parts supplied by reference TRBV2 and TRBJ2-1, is EPEVTQTPSHQVTQMGQEVILRCVPISNHLYFYWYRQILGQKVEFLVSFYNNEISEKSEIFDDQFSVERPDGSNFTLKIRSTKLEDSAMYFCASSEEGLVSYNEQFFGPGTRLTVL.

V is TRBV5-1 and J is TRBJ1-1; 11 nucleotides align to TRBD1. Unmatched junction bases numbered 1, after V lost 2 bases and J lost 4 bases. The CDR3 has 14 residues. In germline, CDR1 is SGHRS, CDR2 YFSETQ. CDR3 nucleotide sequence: TGCGCCAGCAGCTTCGGGACAGGGGGCACTGAAGCTTTCTTT. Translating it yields CASSFGTGGTEAFF.

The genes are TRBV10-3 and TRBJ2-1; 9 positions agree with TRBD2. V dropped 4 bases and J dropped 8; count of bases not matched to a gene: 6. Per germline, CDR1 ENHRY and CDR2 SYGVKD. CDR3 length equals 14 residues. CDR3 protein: CAISAGLATDEQFF. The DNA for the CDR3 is TGTGCCATCAGTGCCGGACTAGCGACCGATGAGCAGTTCTTC.

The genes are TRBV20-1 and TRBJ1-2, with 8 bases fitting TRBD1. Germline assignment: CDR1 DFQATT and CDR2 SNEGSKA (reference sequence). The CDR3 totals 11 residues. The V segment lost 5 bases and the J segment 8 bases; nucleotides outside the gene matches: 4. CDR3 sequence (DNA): TGCAGTGCTCTGACAGGGGACGGCTACACCTTC. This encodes CSALTGDGYTF.

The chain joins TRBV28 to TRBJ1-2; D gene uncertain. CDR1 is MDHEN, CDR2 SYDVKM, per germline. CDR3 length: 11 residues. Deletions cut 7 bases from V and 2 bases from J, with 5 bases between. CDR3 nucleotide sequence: TGTGCCAGCAAACGGAACTATGGCTACACCTTC. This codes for CASKRNYGYTF.

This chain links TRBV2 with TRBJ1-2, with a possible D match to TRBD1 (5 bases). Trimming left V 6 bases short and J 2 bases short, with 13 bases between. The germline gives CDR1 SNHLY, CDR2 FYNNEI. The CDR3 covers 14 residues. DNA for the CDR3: TGTGCCAGCAGCCTGGGCGGGACGAACTATGGCTACACCTTC. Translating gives CASSLGGTNYGYTF.

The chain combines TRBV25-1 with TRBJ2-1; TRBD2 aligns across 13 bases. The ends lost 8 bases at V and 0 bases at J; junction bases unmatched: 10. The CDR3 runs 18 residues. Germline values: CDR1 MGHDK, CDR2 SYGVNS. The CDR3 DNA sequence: TGTGCCAGCCTTCGGACTAGCGGGGGACCCAGCTCCTACAATGAGCAGTTCTTC. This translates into CASLRTSGGPSSYNEQFF.

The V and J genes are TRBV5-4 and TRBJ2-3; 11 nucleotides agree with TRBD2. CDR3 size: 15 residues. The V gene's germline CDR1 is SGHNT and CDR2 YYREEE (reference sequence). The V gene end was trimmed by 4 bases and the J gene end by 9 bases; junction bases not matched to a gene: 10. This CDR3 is CASSPGLAEANTQYF. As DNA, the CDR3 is TGTGCCAGCAGCCCGGGACTAGCGGAGGCAAACACGCAGTATTTT.

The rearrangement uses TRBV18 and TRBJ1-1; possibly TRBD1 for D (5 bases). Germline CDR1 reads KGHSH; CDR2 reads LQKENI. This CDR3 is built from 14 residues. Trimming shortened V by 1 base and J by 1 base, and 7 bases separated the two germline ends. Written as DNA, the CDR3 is TGTGCCAGCTCACCACAGACAGAGAACACTGAAGCTTTCTTT. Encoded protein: CASSPQTENTEAFF.

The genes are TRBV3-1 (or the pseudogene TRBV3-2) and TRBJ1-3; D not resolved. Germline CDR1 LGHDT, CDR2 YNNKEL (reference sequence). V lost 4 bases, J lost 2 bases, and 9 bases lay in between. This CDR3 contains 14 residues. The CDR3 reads CASSPMRAGNTIYF. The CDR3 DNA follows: TGTGCCAGCAGCCCTATGCGGGCTGGAAACACCATATATTTT.

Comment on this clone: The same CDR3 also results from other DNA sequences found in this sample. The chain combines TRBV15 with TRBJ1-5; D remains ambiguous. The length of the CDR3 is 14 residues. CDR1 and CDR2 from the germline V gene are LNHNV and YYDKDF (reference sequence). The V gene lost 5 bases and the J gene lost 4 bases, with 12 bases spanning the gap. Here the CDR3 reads CATSSGGGNQPQHF. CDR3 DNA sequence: TGTGCCACCAGCTCGGGCGGAGGGAATCAGCCCCAGCATTTT.

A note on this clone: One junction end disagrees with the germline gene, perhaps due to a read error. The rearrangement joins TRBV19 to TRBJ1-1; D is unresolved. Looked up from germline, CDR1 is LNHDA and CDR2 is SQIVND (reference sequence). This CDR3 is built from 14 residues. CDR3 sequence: CASSTEDGNTEAFF. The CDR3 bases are TGTGCCAGTAGTACCGAGGACGGGAACACCGAAGCTTTCTTT.